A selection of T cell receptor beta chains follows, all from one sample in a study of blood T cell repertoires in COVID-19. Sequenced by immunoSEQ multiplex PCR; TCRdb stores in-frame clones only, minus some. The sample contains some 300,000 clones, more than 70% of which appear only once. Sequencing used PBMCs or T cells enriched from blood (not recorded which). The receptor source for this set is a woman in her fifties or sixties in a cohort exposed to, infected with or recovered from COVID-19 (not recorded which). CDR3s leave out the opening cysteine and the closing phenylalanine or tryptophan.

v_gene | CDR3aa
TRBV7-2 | ASSERTGEPTKNIQY
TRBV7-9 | ASSSGVMNTEAF
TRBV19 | ASTPREGARAEAF
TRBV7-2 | ASSNLAVSTDTQY
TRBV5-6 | ASSYSYEQY
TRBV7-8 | ASSPQEVEGYT
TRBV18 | ASSPDLGLAAPGELF
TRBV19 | ASSIGSGSTGELF
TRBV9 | ASSTSGSRGQETQY
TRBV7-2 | ASSLLWQGSYT
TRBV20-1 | SAFRPEAF
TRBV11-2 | ASSLGTGGEEQY
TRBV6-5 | ASSKGQGSSYEQY
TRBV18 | ASSPSGSDGYT
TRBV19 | ASSSTGGSYNEQF
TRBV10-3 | AISEPVWRLAGESSPNEQF
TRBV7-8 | ASSDNRGETQY
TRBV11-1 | ASSLGGQRTPLH
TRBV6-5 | ASSSGTGSFYEQY
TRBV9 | ASSGGQGVRSGYT
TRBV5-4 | ASSFKGLDNEQF
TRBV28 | ASSYDQGGVIGTQY
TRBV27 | ASFGGQREYYGYT
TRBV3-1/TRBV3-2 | ASSQGGSNQPQH
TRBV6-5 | ASTARLLQGAGAF
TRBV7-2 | ASSSTPGLGHNEQF
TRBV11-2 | ASSLEAAGQDNEQF
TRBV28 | ASSSFGGGGTDTQY
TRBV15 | ATSGHRQSRQY
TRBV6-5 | ASTPGTANYGYT
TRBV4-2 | ASSPLRLGQGYEQY
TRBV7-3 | ASSGDRGLEQY
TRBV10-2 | ASTPGVGELF
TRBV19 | ASSMMDRADGYT
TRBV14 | ASSQQSYNEQF